A single sample gave rise to the 3 T cell receptor beta chains below, sequenced in a study of shared clonotypes between healthy human individuals. TCRdb's table, derived via immunoSEQ multiplex PCR, lists solely in-frame clones and lacks some. In the table there are 2 million to 2.5 million clones, over 85% of which are singletons. The sequenced material came from naive CD4+ T cells from PBMCs. Subset described: CD45RA+ positively selected. Every receptor here comes from a man aged 18 to 29 in good health. Some clones in this sample may be carry-over from other donors' samples.

V gene TRBV28 combines with J gene TRBJ1-5; D is ambiguous. Trimming took 1 base from V and 4 from J, leaving 11 bases between them. The CDR3 is made up of 15 amino acids. Germline CDR1 MDHEN, CDR2 SYDVKM. CDR3 bases: TGTGCCAGCAGTTTATTATTTGGGCAAAATCAGCCCCAGCATTTT. Its translation: CASSLLFGQNQPQHF.

The chain links TRBV30 to TRBJ1-3, with unresolved D. Germline V gene lookup returns CDR1 GTSNPN and CDR2 SVGIG (reference sequence). The V end was cut by 3 bases, the J end by 3 bases, with 15 bases between. This CDR3 has 15 residues. CDR3: CAWSPGRERGNTIYF. The CDR3, as DNA: TGTGCCTGGAGCCCCGGGAGGGAACGTGGAAACACCATATATTTT.

This chain links TRBV7-9 with TRBJ2-5; D is perhaps TRBD2 (6 bases). CDR1 is SEHNR, CDR2 FQNEAQ, per germline (reference sequence). This CDR3 comprises 12 residues. The CDR3: CGSGATQETQYF. DNA for the CDR3: TGTGGATCGGGAGCAACTCAAGAGACCCAGTACTTC.